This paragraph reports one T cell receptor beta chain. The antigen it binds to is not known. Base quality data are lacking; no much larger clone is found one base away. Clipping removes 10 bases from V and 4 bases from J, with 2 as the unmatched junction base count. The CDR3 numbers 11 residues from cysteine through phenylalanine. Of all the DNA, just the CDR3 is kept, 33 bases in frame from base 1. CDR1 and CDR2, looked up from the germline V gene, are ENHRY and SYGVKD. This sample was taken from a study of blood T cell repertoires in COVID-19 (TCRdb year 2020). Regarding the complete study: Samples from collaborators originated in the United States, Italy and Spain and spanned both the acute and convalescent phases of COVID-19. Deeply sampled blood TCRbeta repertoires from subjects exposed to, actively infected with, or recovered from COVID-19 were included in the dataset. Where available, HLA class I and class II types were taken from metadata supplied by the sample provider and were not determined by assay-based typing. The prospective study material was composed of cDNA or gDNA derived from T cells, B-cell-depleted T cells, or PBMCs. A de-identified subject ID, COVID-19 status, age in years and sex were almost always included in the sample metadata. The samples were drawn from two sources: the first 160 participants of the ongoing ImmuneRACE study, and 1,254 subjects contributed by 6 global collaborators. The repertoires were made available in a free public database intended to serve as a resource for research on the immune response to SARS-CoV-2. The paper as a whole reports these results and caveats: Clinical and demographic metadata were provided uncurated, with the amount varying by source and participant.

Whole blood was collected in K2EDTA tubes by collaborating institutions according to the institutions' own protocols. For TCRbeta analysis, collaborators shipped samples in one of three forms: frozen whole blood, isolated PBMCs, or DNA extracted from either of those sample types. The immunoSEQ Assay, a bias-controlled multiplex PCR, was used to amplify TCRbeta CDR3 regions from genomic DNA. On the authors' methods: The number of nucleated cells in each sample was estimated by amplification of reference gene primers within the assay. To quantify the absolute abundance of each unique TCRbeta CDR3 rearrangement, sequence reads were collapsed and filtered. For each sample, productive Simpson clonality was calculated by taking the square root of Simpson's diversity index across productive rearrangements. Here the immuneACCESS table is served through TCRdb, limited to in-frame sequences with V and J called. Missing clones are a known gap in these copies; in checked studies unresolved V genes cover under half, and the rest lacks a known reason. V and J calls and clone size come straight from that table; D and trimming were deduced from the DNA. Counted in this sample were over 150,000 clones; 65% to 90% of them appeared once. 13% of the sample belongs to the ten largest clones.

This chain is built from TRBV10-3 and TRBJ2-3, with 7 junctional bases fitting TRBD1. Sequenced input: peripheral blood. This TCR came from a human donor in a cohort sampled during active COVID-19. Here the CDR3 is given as CATGTADTQYF. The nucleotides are TGTGCCACGGGGACAGCAGATACGCAGTATTTT.